The source of this T cell receptor (beta chain) is a study of radiotherapy plus CTLA-4 blockade in lung cancer. The CDR3 spans 15 residues. Per the germline V gene, CDR1 is LNHDA and CDR2 is SQIVND (reference sequence). Trimming took 4 bases from V and 4 from J, leaving 16 bases between them. Sequenced by immunoSEQ multiplex PCR; TCRdb stores in-frame clones only, minus some. The sample consists of about 73,000 clones, about nine tenths of them appearing once. The sample was peripheral blood, taken from a patient treated with radiotherapy plus ipilimumab. This TCR was sampled from a human donor with non-small cell lung cancer that progressed on radiotherapy plus ipilimumab. The chain combines TRBV19 with TRBJ2-5; D possibly corresponds to TRBD1 (5 bases). The CDR3 bases are TGTGCCAGTAGTAAAGGGGCGGTAGACGGAGAGACCCAGTACTTC. This gives the protein CASSKGAVDGETQYF.